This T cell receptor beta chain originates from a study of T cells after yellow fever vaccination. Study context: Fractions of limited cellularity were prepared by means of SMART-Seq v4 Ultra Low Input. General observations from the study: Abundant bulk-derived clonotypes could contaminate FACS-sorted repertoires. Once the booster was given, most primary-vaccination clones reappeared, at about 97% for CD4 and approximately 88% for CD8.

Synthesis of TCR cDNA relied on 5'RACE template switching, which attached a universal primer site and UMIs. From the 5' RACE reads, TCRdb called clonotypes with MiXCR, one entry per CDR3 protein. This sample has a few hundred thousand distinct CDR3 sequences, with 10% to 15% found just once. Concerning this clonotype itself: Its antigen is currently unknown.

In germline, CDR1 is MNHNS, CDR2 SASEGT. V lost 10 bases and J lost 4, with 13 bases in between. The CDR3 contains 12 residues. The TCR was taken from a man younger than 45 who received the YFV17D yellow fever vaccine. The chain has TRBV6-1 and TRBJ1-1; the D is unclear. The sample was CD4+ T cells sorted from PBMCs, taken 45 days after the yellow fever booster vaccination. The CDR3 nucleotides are TGTGCCACCGGGAACCCCGTCACTGAAGCTTTCTTT. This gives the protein CATGNPVTEAFF.